This TCR beta chain was captured in a study of shared clonotypes between healthy human individuals. Trimming removed 3 bases at V and 7 bases at J, with 13 bases between. Germline V gene lookup returns CDR1 SNHLY and CDR2 FYNNEI. The CDR3 covers 15 residues. As processed by the authors: Junction-only sequences without quality scores came from ImmunoSEQ, so filtering differed. Profiled with immunoSEQ multiplex PCR; TCRdb holds only in-frame clones, not every one. V and J calls and clone size are those listed in that table; D and trimming were worked out from the DNA. In the table there are some 650,000 clones, 97% of which are singletons. This clone was seen once.

V gene TRBV2 combines with J gene TRBJ1-6, with unresolved D. The specimen was naive CD4+ T cells sorted from blood. Regarding subset: CD45RA+ positively selected. The TCR originated in a woman aged 30 to 39 in good health. CDR3 bases: TGTGCCAGCAGTGAGGAGGGTGGTTACAATTCACCCCTCCACTTT. Translating gives CASSEEGGYNSPLHF.